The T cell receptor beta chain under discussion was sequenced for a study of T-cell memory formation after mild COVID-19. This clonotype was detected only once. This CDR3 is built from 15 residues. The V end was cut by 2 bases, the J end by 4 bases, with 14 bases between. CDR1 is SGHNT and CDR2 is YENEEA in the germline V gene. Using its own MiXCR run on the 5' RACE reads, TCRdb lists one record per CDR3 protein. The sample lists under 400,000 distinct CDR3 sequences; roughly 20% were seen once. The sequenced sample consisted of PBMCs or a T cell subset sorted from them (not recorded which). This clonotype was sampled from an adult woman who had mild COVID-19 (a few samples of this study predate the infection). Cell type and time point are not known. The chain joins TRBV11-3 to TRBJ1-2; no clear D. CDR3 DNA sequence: TGTGCCAGCAGCTTATTCCCAGGATTGGGCTATGGCTACACCTTC. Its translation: CASSLFPGLGYGYTF.